The 27 T cell receptor beta chains listed next were all sequenced from one sample in a study of blood T cell repertoires in COVID-19. Produced via immunoSEQ multiplex PCR; TCRdb's table is partial and in-frame only. The data show under 150,000 clones, with approximately 71% seen just once and around 2% held by the top ten. The sample comprised peripheral blood. The origin of the receptors is an older woman with acute or convalescent COVID-19.

This chain joins TRBV29-1 and TRBJ2-7, with TRBD2 matching 13 bases. CDR1 and CDR2 from the germline V gene are SQVTM and ANQGSEA. The CDR3 loop spans 15 amino acids. The junction had 10 bases not matched to a gene; V was cut back by 4 bases and J by 7 bases. DNA of the CDR3: TGCAGCGTTGGGGGGACTAGCGGGACTCTTGGGGAGCAGTACTTC. As protein: CSVGGTSGTLGEQYF.

This sequence joins TRBV6-6 and TRBJ2-1; tentative D call: TRBD1 (5 bases). Germline-derived CDR1 and CDR2 are MNHNY and SVGAGI (reference sequence). This CDR3 is 13 amino acids long. The V and J ends lost 1 base and 6 bases respectively, with 7 bases between them. In DNA form, the CDR3 reads TGTGCCAGCAGTTACTGGCAGGGCAATGAGCAGTTCTTC. This gives the protein CASSYWQGNEQFF.

V usage is TRBV19 and J usage is TRBJ1-1, with D unresolved. This CDR3 comprises 14 residues. Trimming took off 3 bases at V and 1 base at J, with 9 bases between the two ends. CDR1 and CDR2 (germline): LNHDA, SQIVND (reference sequence). The CDR3 loop is CASSMRFGNTEAFF. For the CDR3, the DNA is TGTGCCAGTAGTATGAGGTTCGGGAACACTGAAGCTTTCTTT.

This chain links TRBV6-9 with TRBJ2-2, with no clear D. CDR3 size: 12 residues. The germline gives CDR1 MNHGY, CDR2 SVAAGI. Trimming took off 3 bases at V and 6 bases at J, with 5 bases between the two ends. The CDR3 coding sequence is TGTGCCAGCAGTTACCTTCCCGGGGAGCTGTTTTTT. This sequence encodes CASSYLPGELFF.

The V call is TRBV7-9, the J call TRBJ2-7; a weak D match, TRBD2 (6 bases). Per the germline V gene, CDR1 is SEHNR and CDR2 is FQNEAQ (reference sequence). The V end was cut by 1 base, the J end by 3 bases, with 13 bases between. The CDR3 sequence is 15 residues long. The CDR3 sequence is CASSLGGAGSYEQYF. DNA for the CDR3: TGTGCCAGCAGCTTAGGAGGCGCGGGAAGCTACGAGCAGTACTTC.

The chain is built from TRBV12-3 or TRBV12-4 and TRBJ1-2; D remains unclear. V lost 2 bases to trimming and J lost 3 bases, with 7 bases between them. There are 13 residues in the CDR3. CDR3 amino acids: CASSLQVDYGYTF. CDR3 coding DNA: TGTGCCAGCAGTTTACAGGTCGACTATGGCTACACCTTC.

V gene TRBV5-4 combines with J gene TRBJ2-7, with TRBD2 matching over 13 bases. This CDR3 is 18 amino acids long. In germline, CDR1 is SGHNT, CDR2 YYREEE (reference sequence). The junction had 9 bases not matched to a gene; V was cut back by 1 base and J by 2 bases. CDR3 coding DNA: TGTGCCAGCAGCTTGCGGAGGACTAGCGGGGGACCACCCTACGAGCAGTACTTC. Protein sequence: CASSLRRTSGGPPYEQYF.

This clone was counted a few times. The chain recombines TRBV19 with TRBJ2-1; 7 nucleotides line up with TRBD2. Germline CDR1 is LNHDA and CDR2 is SQIVND (reference sequence). This CDR3 comprises 13 residues. The V gene end was trimmed by 5 bases and the J gene end by 13 bases; junction bases not matched to a gene: 11. The CDR3 DNA is TGTGCCAGTAGTCCGGGGGGAGCCCCAGGACAGTTCTTC. As protein: CASSPGGAPGQFF.

The gene calls are TRBV10-3 and TRBJ2-7, with a weak D call TRBD1 (6 bases). CDR1 ENHRY and CDR2 SYGVKD come from the germline V gene. This CDR3 region has 12 residues. V shed 6 bases and J shed 2 bases, with 8 bases lying between them. DNA for the CDR3: TGTGCCATCAGGGACAGCACCTACGAGCAGTACTTC. Translation gives CAIRDSTYEQYF.

The gene calls are TRBV4-1 and TRBJ2-3; tentatively, D is TRBD1 (5 bases). Trimming stripped 1 base from V and 0 bases from J, with 11 bases between. This CDR3 comprises 16 residues. CDR1 is MGHRA and CDR2 is YSYEKL in the germline V gene. The CDR3 protein is CASSQVQGISTDTQYF. The CDR3 DNA reads as TGCGCCAGCAGCCAAGTTCAGGGAATCAGCACAGATACGCAGTATTTT.

This clone was picked up a small number of times. This rearrangement joins TRBV6-5 to TRBJ1-1; 8 bases agree with TRBD1. The ends lost 6 bases at V and 2 bases at J; junction bases unmatched: 5. The germline gives CDR1 MNHEY, CDR2 SVGAGI. The CDR3 totals 14 residues. CDR3 coding DNA: TGTGCCAGCAGCTTGGACAGGGTCAACACTGAAGCTTTCTTT. Translating it yields CASSLDRVNTEAFF.

CDR3 in DNA: TGTGCCAGCAGCTTAGGTCCGGACAGGGTAGGTGAGCAGTTCTTC. Translated: CASSLGPDRVGEQFF. The V call is TRBV13, the J call TRBJ2-1, with 8 bases fitting TRBD1. Germline values: CDR1 PRHDT, CDR2 FYEKMQ (reference sequence). The CDR3 has 15 residues. V lost 0 bases, J lost 9 bases, and 7 bases stayed unmatched.

This clone occurred once. J is TRBJ1-3 and V is TRBV7-6; D remains ambiguous. The V gene's germline CDR1 is SGHVS and CDR2 FNYEAQ. V was cut by 1 base and J by 0 bases, with 10 bases left in between. The CDR3 length is 16 residues. The CDR3 here is CASSLGQPSSGNTIYF. DNA of the CDR3: TGTGCCAGCAGCTTAGGCCAGCCTAGCTCTGGAAACACCATATATTTT.

This chain connects TRBV11-2 to TRBJ2-7, with 7 nucleotides matching TRBD1. The CDR3 length is 12 residues. V lost 3 bases, J lost 5 bases, and 1 base stayed unmatched. Germline values: CDR1 SGHAT, CDR2 FQNNGV. CDR3 in DNA: TGTGCCAGCAGCTTGCAGGGGGACGAGCAGTACTTC. This encodes CASSLQGDEQYF.

This clone was detected many times. CDR3 coding DNA: TGTGCCAGCAGTTTTACAGGTTCCCACACTGAAGCTTTCTTT. It yields the protein CASSFTGSHTEAFF. V usage is TRBV25-1 and J usage is TRBJ1-1; TRBD1 might be the D (5 bases). Germline V CDR1 and CDR2: MGHDK, SYGVNS. V shed 5 bases and J shed 3 bases, with 13 bases lying between them. The length of the CDR3 is 14 residues.

This clone was picked up one time. The chain employs TRBV29-1 and TRBJ2-7, with a possible D match to TRBD1 (6 bases). V lost 7 bases and J lost 3, with 16 bases in between. CDR3 length: 13 amino acids. The germline V gene has CDR1 SQVTM and CDR2 ANQGSEA. CDR3 DNA: TGCAGCGGGACAGTCCCTGGTGTCTACGAGCAGTACTTC. Translating it yields CSGTVPGVYEQYF.

This sequence joins TRBV19 and TRBJ2-7, with TRBD2 matching 10 bases. The CDR3 runs to 14 residues. Germline V lookup: CDR1 LNHDA, CDR2 SQIVND (reference sequence). V shed 5 bases and J 2 bases; nucleotides not matched to a gene: 3. The CDR3 DNA follows: TGTGCCAGTAGTGGACTAGCGGCCACCTACGAGCAGTACTTC. Protein product: CASSGLAATYEQYF. The full variable domain, with the rest looked up from reference TRBV19 and TRBJ2-7, is DGGITQSPKYLFRKEGQNVTLSCEQNLNHDAMYWYRQDPGQGLRLIYYSQIVNDFQKGDIAEGYSVSREKKESFPLTVTSAQKNPTAFYLCASSGLAATYEQYFGPGTRLTVT.

The chain joins TRBV27 to TRBJ2-7, with 10 bases fitting TRBD1. The V gene's germline CDR1 is MNHEY and CDR2 SMNVEV (reference sequence). The CDR3 covers 16 residues. V lost 6 bases and J lost 5; bases outside the gene matches: 13. CDR3 nucleotide sequence: TGTGCCAGCAGCCAAGCGACAGGGGGCGCAGGAAACGAGCAGTACTTC. Protein: CASSQATGGAGNEQYF.

The genes are TRBV5-1 and TRBJ1-4; 7 bases are shared with TRBD1. The germline V gene encodes CDR1 SGHRS and CDR2 YFSETQ. The CDR3 extends over 16 amino acids. V shed 3 bases, J shed 4 bases, and the junction held 9 bases outside the gene matches. CDR3 sequence: CASSSGRGQFNEKLFF. In DNA, the CDR3 is TGCGCCAGCAGCTCCGGTAGGGGACAGTTTAATGAAAAACTGTTTTTT.

The rearrangement links TRBV6-4 to TRBJ2-2, with TRBD2 matching over 7 bases. CDR1 is MRHNA and CDR2 is SNTAGT in the germline V gene. Unmatched junction bases numbered 6, after V lost 7 bases and J lost 4 bases. The CDR3 runs to 14 residues. In nucleotides, the CDR3 is TGTGCCAGCACCCGGGACTACGGCACCGGGGAGCTGTTTTTT. The encoded protein is CASTRDYGTGELFF.

The chain couples TRBV14 to TRBJ2-1, with TRBD2 matching 10 bases. Germline lookup yields CDR1 SGHDN and CDR2 FVKESK. The trim removed 6 bases at V and 7 bases at J, leaving 6 bases unmatched. This CDR3 has 14 amino acids. This chain's CDR3 is CASRPSGRGNEQFF. CDR3 sequence (DNA): TGTGCCAGCAGGCCTAGCGGGAGAGGGAATGAGCAGTTCTTC.

V usage is TRBV19 and J usage is TRBJ1-1; D gene unclear. Trimming removed 6 bases at V and 1 base at J, with 9 bases between. CDR3 length: 13 amino acids. Germline loops: CDR1 LNHDA, CDR2 SQIVND (reference sequence). In DNA form, the CDR3 reads TGTGCCAGTAGCCGAACTCAGAACACTGAAGCTTTCTTT. This codes for CASSRTQNTEAFF.

The DNA of the CDR3 is TGCGCCAGCAACAGAAGGACAGGGGGGTACGAGCAGTACTTC. It specifies CASNRRTGGYEQYF. The chain couples TRBV5-1 to TRBJ2-7; 10 bases align to TRBD1. Germline-derived CDR1 and CDR2 are SGHRS and YFSETQ. The CDR3 totals 14 residues. Trimming removed 6 bases from V and 4 bases from J; junction bases left unmatched: 7. Complete variable domain (other parts from reference TRBV5-1 and TRBJ2-7): KAGVTQTPRYLIKTRGQQVTLSCSPISGHRSVSWYQQTPGQGLQFLFEYFSETQRNKGNFPGRFSGRQFSNSRSEMNVSTLELGDSALYLCASNRRTGGYEQYFGPGTRLTVT.

This clone ranks as medium-sized. The chain employs TRBV12-3 or TRBV12-4 and TRBJ1-2; D is undetermined. V was clipped by 5 bases and J by 0 bases, with 7 bases between them. This CDR3 region has 13 residues. CDR3 in amino acids: CASSPGSNYGYTF. Written as DNA, the CDR3 is TGTGCCAGCAGTCCAGGATCTAACTATGGCTACACCTTC.

This clone was observed once. This rearrangement joins TRBV5-4 to TRBJ2-5, with D tentatively TRBD1 (7 bases). Germline CDR1 and CDR2: SGHNT and YYREEE (reference sequence). V lost 1 base and J 5 bases, leaving 12 bases between the germline ends. CDR3 length equals 14 residues. CDR3 bases: TGTGCCAGCAGCTTGCCGCCAGGGGGGGAGACCCAGTACTTC. As protein: CASSLPPGGETQYF.

With respect to this clone: This may be a read error: a much more frequent sequence differs by one nucleotide. Other DNA variants within this sample encode the same CDR3. The CDR3 loop reads CASTYVSGVLFF. CDR3 bases: TGTGCCAGCACTTACGTTTCGGGGGTGCTATTTTTT. The rearrangement uses TRBV5-6 and TRBJ2-2, with D perhaps TRBD2 (6 bases). Trimming removed 6 bases at V and 17 bases at J, with 20 bases between. Germline V gene sequence: CDR1 SGHDT, CDR2 YYEEEE. This CDR3 has 12 residues.

The chain recombines TRBV28 with TRBJ1-3; 7 bases agree with TRBD1. Germline CDR1 MDHEN, CDR2 SYDVKM. The CDR3 has 15 residues. Unmatched junction bases numbered 5, after V lost 3 bases and J lost 3 bases. Written as DNA, the CDR3 is TGTGCCAGCAGTTTCACAGGGGCAGGTGGAAACACCATATATTTT. This codes for CASSFTGAGGNTIYF.